One sample yielded the 27 T cell receptor beta chains listed below, sequenced in a study of spatial heterogeneity in lung cancer (dated by TCRdb to about 2019). General conclusions and limits of the study: The tumor nonsynonymous mutation count correlated with the number of expanded intratumoral alpha and beta TCRs.

Library creation used 5' RACE. Sequencing was performed on a NextSeq 500. TCRdb redid the processing of the public reads, applying fastp at Q25 and MiXCR, and retained in-frame beta chains. Rows are combined by CDR3 protein, so each entry shows the most common genes and DNA. For this sample there are 15,000 or so distinct CDR3 sequences; around 4.7% appear just once. The ten most abundant clones make up about 16% of the sample. The time point label here, explained by the study, means: sample taken at primary tumor resection. These receptors' targets are unknown. The sample consisted of lung tumor tissue, taken at surgery. All receptors derive from a female donor with early-stage non-small cell lung cancer.

This clonotype was seen at least ten times. Found in a library prepared for alpha chains, this beta chain is an off-target read, and its abundance has little meaning. The chain has TRBV5-4 and TRBJ1-1; TRBD1 matches at 8 bases. V shed 0 bases and J 8 bases; nucleotides not matched to a gene: 3. This CDR3 is 13 amino acids long. Germline V CDR1 and CDR2: SGHNT, YYREEE (reference sequence). The CDR3 region has the DNA TGTGCCAGCAGCTTGGACAGGGGGAGAGAAGCTTTCTTT. Protein product: CASSLDRGREAFF.

This clonotype has only a few counts. The library was built for alpha chains, so this beta chain is an off-target read and its size means little. V and J are TRBV12-3 or TRBV12-4 and TRBJ1-1; 7 bases align to TRBD1. The CDR3 contains 12 residues. V shed 6 bases and J 3 bases; nucleotides not matched to a gene: 1. This CDR3 is CASSRGYTEAFF. The CDR3 nucleotides read TGTGCCAGCAGCAGGGGGTACACTGAAGCTTTCTTT.

A note on this clonotype: This beta chain slipped into a library made for alpha chains as a stray read, so its size is not meaningful. The genes are TRBV7-9 and TRBJ1-1; possibly TRBD1 for D (6 bases). There are 15 residues in the CDR3. V was cut by 7 bases and J by 3 bases, with 18 bases left in between. From germline, CDR1 is SEHNR and CDR2 FQNEAQ (reference sequence). CDR3 DNA sequence: TGTGCCAGCACCCGGAGGGGGGGGACTGACACTGAAGCTTTCTTT. Residues: CASTRRGGTDTEAFF.

This clonotype was observed a handful of times. This beta chain represents an off-target read in a library built for alpha chains; its size is of limited meaning. This chain links TRBV28 with TRBJ2-1; perhaps TRBD1 as D (5 bases). Germline CDR1 reads MDHEN; CDR2 reads SYDVKM. Between the trimmed V and J ends, which lost 2 bases and 10 bases, there was a span of 15 bases. This CDR3 contains 14 residues. This CDR3 reads CASSLRSPRAEQFF. CDR3 DNA sequence: TGTGCCAGCAGTTTACGCAGCCCCAGGGCGGAGCAGTTCTTC.

Within the sample, this clonotype is medium-sized. Since the library was made to target alpha chains, this beta chain is a stray read and its abundance is not meaningful. The chain uses TRBV10-3 and TRBJ2-3; the D gene is possibly TRBD2 (5 bases). CDR1 and CDR2 from the germline V gene are ENHRY and SYGVKD. CDR3 size: 15 residues. V was shortened by 3 bases and J by 2 bases, with 12 bases between the two germline ends. CDR3 sequence reads: CAISDPTNHTDTQYF. CDR3 sequence (DNA): TGTGCCATCAGTGACCCGACTAACCACACAGATACGCAGTATTTT.

This clonotype was seen only a few times. This beta chain appears as a stray read in a library generated for alpha chains; its size is not informative. This sequence joins TRBV18 and TRBJ1-1; 7 bases are a match to TRBD1. This CDR3 is built from 15 residues. The ends lost 6 bases at V and 4 bases at J; junction bases unmatched: 11. Germline V lookup: CDR1 KGHSH, CDR2 LQKENI. DNA for the CDR3: TGTGCCAGCTCTCCCACAGGGGTCGGGGGCACTGAAGCTTTCTTT. Amino acid sequence: CASSPTGVGGTEAFF.

This clonotype came up many times. Found in a library prepared for alpha chains, this beta chain is an off-target read, and its abundance has little meaning. This chain connects TRBV5-6 to TRBJ1-2, with D perhaps matching TRBD1 (5 bases). CDR1 and CDR2 (germline): SGHDT, YYEEEE. V was clipped by 4 bases and J by 7 bases, with 14 bases between them. This CDR3 spans 13 amino acids. The CDR3 sequence: CASSPEGPGGYTF. The DNA of the CDR3 is TGTGCCAGCAGCCCGGAGGGGCCGGGTGGCTACACCTTC.

This clonotype was seen a single time. This beta chain lies outside the target of a library built for alpha chains; its clone size means little. The CDR3 is CASSSRDYPYEQYF. The DNA for the CDR3 is TGCGCCAGCAGCAGCCGGGACTACCCCTACGAGCAGTACTTC. V is TRBV5-1 and J is TRBJ2-7, with TRBD2 identical over 7 bases. The germline V gene has CDR1 SGHRS and CDR2 YFSETQ. Trimming cost V 4 bases and J 2 bases; bases outside gene matches: 6. This CDR3 contains 14 residues. The variable domain in full, completed from reference TRBV5-1 and TRBJ2-7, reads KAGVTQTPRYLIKTRGQQVTLSCSPISGHRSVSWYQQTPGQGLQFLFEYFSETQRNKGNFPGRFSGRQFSNSRSEMNVSTLELGDSALYLCASSSRDYPYEQYFGPGTRLTVT.

This clonotype is labeled medium-sized. This beta chain is an off-target read within a library intended for alpha chains, so its frequency means little. The J gene is TRBJ2-5, the V gene TRBV29-1; D remains ambiguous. Looked up from germline, CDR1 is SQVTM and CDR2 is ANQGSEA. Between the trimmed V and J ends, which lost 6 bases and 5 bases, there was a span of 13 bases. This CDR3 contains 12 residues. As DNA, the CDR3 is TGCAGCGTCAGAACCCGAAGGGAGACCCAGTACTTC. It codes for CSVRTRRETQYF.

This clonotype occurred many times. In a library made to pick up alpha chains, this beta chain is a stray read with a size that means little. The chain combines TRBV27 with TRBJ1-1; D is possibly TRBD1 (5 bases). In germline, CDR1 is MNHEY, CDR2 SMNVEV (reference sequence). V lost 5 bases, J lost 0 bases, and 10 bases lay in between. The CDR3 runs 14 residues. CDR3 in DNA: TGTGCCAGCAGTAGATCACAGGTGAACACTGAAGCTTTCTTT. Residues: CASSRSQVNTEAFF.

This clonotype came up many times. The library was designed around alpha chains, so this beta chain is a stray read whose abundance carries little weight. CDR3 nucleotide sequence: TGTGCCAGCAGTTTAGTGGGAACGGACTATGGCTACACCTTC. Its protein product is CASSLVGTDYGYTF. The genes are TRBV12-3 or TRBV12-4 and TRBJ1-2; D remains unclear. V dropped 1 base and J dropped 3 bases, with 9 bases sitting between them. The CDR3 consists of 14 residues.

Many counts were recorded for this clonotype. This beta chain slipped into a library made for alpha chains as a stray read, so its size is not meaningful. The chain employs TRBV14 and TRBJ2-7; D assignment may be TRBD1 or TRBD2 (5 bases each). This CDR3 is 16 amino acids long. V was shortened by 0 bases and J by 2 bases, with 14 bases between the two germline ends. From germline, CDR1 is SGHDN and CDR2 FVKESK. In DNA form, the CDR3 reads TGTGCCAGCAGCCAAGACCCCGGGACCCCAACCTACGAGCAGTACTTC. Translation gives CASSQDPGTPTYEQYF.

This clonotype was seen at least ten times. In a library made to pick up alpha chains, this beta chain is a stray read with a size that means little. This chain joins TRBV7-9 and TRBJ2-2; D is possibly TRBD1 (5 bases). Deletions cut 2 bases from V and 2 bases from J, with 12 bases between. The CDR3 sequence is 16 residues long. Germline loops: CDR1 SEHNR, CDR2 FQNEAQ (reference sequence). The CDR3 protein is CASSLSRTLNTGELFF. The DNA of the CDR3 is TGTGCCAGCAGCTTATCGCGGACACTCAACACCGGGGAGCTGTTTTTT. Full variable domain (rest looked up from reference TRBV7-9 and TRBJ2-2): DTGVSQNPRHKITKRGQNVTFRCDPISEHNRLYWYRQTLGQGPEFLTYFQNEAQLEKSRLLSDRFSAERPKGSFSTLEIQRTEQGDSAMYLCASSLSRTLNTGELFFGEGSRLTVL.

In its sample, this clonotype ranks as medium-sized (0.01 to 0.1%). A library made for alpha chains picked up this beta chain off target, so its size means little. The chain carries TRBV4-2 and TRBJ2-5, with 8 bases matching TRBD2. The CDR3 consists of 17 residues. V trimming: 1 base; J trimming: 3 bases; junction bases outside the gene matches: 10. Per germline, CDR1 LGHNA and CDR2 YNFKEQ. In nucleotides, the CDR3 is TGTGCCAGCAGCCAAGCGGTACGCGCGGGGGGCAAAGAGACCCAGTACTTC. It translates to CASSQAVRAGGKETQYF.

This clonotype was counted many times. At one of its ends the junction is not consistent with the germline gene, which may arise from a read error. This beta chain is off target for a library built for alpha chains, so its abundance means little. The rearrangement links TRBV12-3 or TRBV12-4 to TRBJ1-5; D is unresolved. The CDR3 loop spans 13 amino acids. The CDR3 is CASSFAGNQPQHF. As DNA, the CDR3 is TGTGCCAGCAGTTTCGCGGGAAATCAACCCCAGCATTTT.

This clonotype was seen many times. This beta chain came through as a stray read in a library set up for alpha chains, and its size says little. The chain recombines TRBV5-1 with TRBJ2-7; possible D gene TRBD2, 5 bases. The V end was cut by 5 bases, the J end by 2 bases, with 8 bases between. CDR3 length: 12 residues. Germline V gene data show CDR1 as SGHRS and CDR2 as YFSETQ. The DNA for the CDR3 is TGCGCCAGCAGTGCGGGCGCCTACGAGCAGTACTTC. This codes for CASSAGAYEQYF.

This clonotype was detected ten times or more. Since it is a stray read in a library aimed at alpha chains, this beta chain has a size that is not meaningful. V usage is TRBV20-1 and J usage is TRBJ2-7; TRBD1 matches at 7 bases. Germline V lookup: CDR1 DFQATT, CDR2 SNEGSKA (reference sequence). Losses at the gene ends were 3 bases for V and 6 bases for J; bases not matched to a gene: 8. The CDR3 totals 13 residues. CDR3 sequence: CSARVPTGLEQYF. The CDR3 nucleotides read TGCAGTGCTAGGGTCCCGACAGGGCTCGAGCAGTACTTC.

This clonotype was recorded many times. This beta chain is an off-target read within a library intended for alpha chains, so its frequency means little. The genes are TRBV6-2 or TRBV6-3 and TRBJ1-2; D uncertain. The V gene lost 8 bases and the J gene lost 3 bases, with 10 bases spanning the gap. The CDR3 has 12 amino acids. The germline V gene encodes CDR1 MNHEY and CDR2 SVGEGT. In DNA form, the CDR3 reads TGTGCCAGCGCGCTATCGGACTATGGCTACACCTTC. This sequence encodes CASALSDYGYTF.

Only one count was recorded for this clonotype. This beta chain slipped into a library made for alpha chains as a stray read, so its size is not meaningful. The chain couples TRBV5-1 to TRBJ2-7; 9 positions match TRBD2. The length of the CDR3 is 15 residues. Losses at the gene ends were 1 base for V and 2 bases for J; bases not matched to a gene: 4. Per the germline V gene, CDR1 is SGHRS and CDR2 is YFSETQ. CDR3: CASSLFGTSPYEQYF. The CDR3 DNA follows: TGCGCCAGCAGCTTGTTTGGGACTAGCCCCTACGAGCAGTACTTC.

This clonotype was recorded a few times. Since it is a stray read in a library aimed at alpha chains, this beta chain has a size that is not meaningful. This chain links TRBV12-3 or TRBV12-4 with TRBJ1-1, with a possible D match to TRBD1 (6 bases). Deletions cut 5 bases from V and 4 bases from J, with 11 bases between. The CDR3 covers 13 residues. As DNA, the CDR3 is TGTGCCAGCAGTCCGACACAGGGCACTGAAGCTTTCTTT. It codes for CASSPTQGTEAFF.

By sample share, this clonotype is medium-sized. This beta chain represents an off-target read in a library built for alpha chains; its size is of limited meaning. The V gene is TRBV4-1, the J gene TRBJ2-3; D is uncertain. Germline V lookup: CDR1 MGHRA, CDR2 YSYEKL. The length of the CDR3 is 15 residues. Trimming shortened V by 2 bases and J by 0 bases, and 9 bases separated the two germline ends. CDR3 sequence reads: CASSQSPGSTDTQYF. DNA of the CDR3: TGCGCCAGCAGCCAATCCCCTGGAAGCACAGATACGCAGTATTTT.

This clonotype showed up many times. The library was built for alpha chains, so this beta chain is an off-target read and its size means little. The CDR3 DNA sequence: TGTGCCACCAGCAGAGATAGGGTGTTAGGCGAGCAGTACTTC. Amino acid sequence: CATSRDRVLGEQYF. The chain links TRBV15 to TRBJ2-7; no reliable D call. Trimming pared 0 bases from V and 6 bases from J, leaving 12 bases between. Per the germline V gene, CDR1 is LNHNV and CDR2 is YYDKDF (reference sequence). The CDR3 is 14 residues long.

This clonotype came up many times. This beta chain represents an off-target read in a library built for alpha chains; its size is of limited meaning. The chain joins TRBV15 to TRBJ1-2; D might be TRBD1 (6 bases). V shed 1 base and J shed 4 bases, with 13 bases lying between them. Germline values: CDR1 LNHNV, CDR2 YYDKDF (reference sequence). The CDR3 totals 15 residues. The CDR3 sequence is CATSRARGEFYGYTF. The CDR3 DNA is TGTGCCACCAGCAGAGCCAGGGGAGAATTCTATGGCTACACCTTC.

This clonotype was seen at least ten times. In a library made to pick up alpha chains, this beta chain is a stray read with a size that means little. The V gene is TRBV6-5, the J gene TRBJ2-1; 8 bases align to TRBD1. Germline values: CDR1 MNHEY, CDR2 SVGAGI. This CDR3 is 13 amino acids long. J gave up 5 bases and V 6 bases, and 3 bases lay outside the gene matches. CDR3 region: CASRGQGNNEQFF. In DNA form, the CDR3 reads TGTGCCAGCAGAGGACAGGGAAACAATGAGCAGTTCTTC.

This clonotype occurred a few times. This beta chain is a stray sequence in a library constructed for alpha chains; its clone size is not meaningful. The chain has TRBV10-3 and TRBJ2-3; 7 bases are shared with TRBD2. From germline, CDR1 is ENHRY and CDR2 SYGVKD. Unmatched junction bases numbered 3, after V lost 4 bases and J lost 2 bases. This CDR3 region has 14 residues. The CDR3 bases are TGTGCCATCAGTGCGCGGGAGTTCACAGATACGCAGTATTTT. It is translated as CAISAREFTDTQYF.

This clonotype was found many times. Because the library targeted alpha chains, this beta chain is an off-target read whose size means little. The J gene is TRBJ2-1, the V gene TRBV6-5, with D possibly being TRBD1 (6 bases). Trimming took 5 bases from V and 2 from J, leaving 16 bases between them. This CDR3 is 16 amino acids long. The V gene's germline CDR1 is MNHEY and CDR2 SVGAGI. The CDR3 is CASSTRGKRAYNEQFF. For the CDR3, the DNA is TGTGCCAGCAGTACCAGGGGTAAGAGGGCCTACAATGAGCAGTTCTTC.

This clonotype has a count of ten or more. Within a library made for alpha chains, this beta chain is off target, and its count is uninformative. In DNA form, the CDR3 reads TGTGCCAGCAGCCAATTAGATACCTTCTGGAACACTGAAGCTTTCTTT. Translation gives CASSQLDTFWNTEAFF. V gene TRBV14 combines with J gene TRBJ1-1; D remains unclear. V gave up 2 bases and J gave up 1 base, with 14 bases separating them. Germline-derived CDR1 and CDR2 are SGHDN and FVKESK. This CDR3 comprises 16 residues.